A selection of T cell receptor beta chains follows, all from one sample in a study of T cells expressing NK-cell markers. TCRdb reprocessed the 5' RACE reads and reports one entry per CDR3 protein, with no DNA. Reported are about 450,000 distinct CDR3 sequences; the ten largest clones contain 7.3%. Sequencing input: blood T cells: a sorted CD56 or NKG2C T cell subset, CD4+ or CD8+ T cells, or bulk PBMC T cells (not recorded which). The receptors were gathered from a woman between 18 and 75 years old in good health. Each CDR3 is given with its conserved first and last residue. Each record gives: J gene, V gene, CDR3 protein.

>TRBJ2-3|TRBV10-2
CASSEWAGASTDTQYF
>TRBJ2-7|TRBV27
CASSLYGTAHEQYF
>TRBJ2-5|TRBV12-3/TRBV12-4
CASSYYTETQYF
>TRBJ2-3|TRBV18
CASSPTGGGGRTDTQYF
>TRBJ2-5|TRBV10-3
CAISDLAGQQETQYF
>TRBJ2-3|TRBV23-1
CASSRGGMTGITDTQYF
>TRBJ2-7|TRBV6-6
CASCATYEQYF
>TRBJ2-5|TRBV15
CATSREEETQYF
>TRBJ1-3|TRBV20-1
CSARVPSSGNTIYF
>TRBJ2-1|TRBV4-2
CASSQNTHIDNEQFF
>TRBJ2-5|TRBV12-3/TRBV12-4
CASSVGGGGKETQYF
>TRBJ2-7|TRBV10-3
CAISEPPGQGVEQYF
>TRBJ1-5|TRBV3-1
CASSQQYSNQPQHF
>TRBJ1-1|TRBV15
CATSRDLQDEAFF
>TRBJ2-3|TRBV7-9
CASSLASLTDTQYF
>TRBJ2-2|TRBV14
CASSQDLDTDGNTGELFF
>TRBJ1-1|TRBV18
CASSPRALTEAFF
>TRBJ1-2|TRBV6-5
CASSYGVGYGYTF
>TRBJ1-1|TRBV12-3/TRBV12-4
CASSLSSSAFF
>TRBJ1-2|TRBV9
CASSVDVTGYGYTF
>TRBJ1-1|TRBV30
CAWSGGLMNTEAFF
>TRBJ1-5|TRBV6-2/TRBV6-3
CASSYSHRGRTNQPQHF
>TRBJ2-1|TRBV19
CASIGRDSYNEQFF
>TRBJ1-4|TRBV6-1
CASSPGTENEKLFF
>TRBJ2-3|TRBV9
CASSQRGADTQYF
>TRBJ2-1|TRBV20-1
CSARPLAGAYNEQFF
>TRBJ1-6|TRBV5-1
CASSSSGPRDNSPLHF
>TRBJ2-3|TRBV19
CASSPSDPSDTQYF
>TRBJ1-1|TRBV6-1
CASSRMGVATAFF
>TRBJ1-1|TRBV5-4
CASSPPGRTEAFF
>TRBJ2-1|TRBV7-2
CASSLGLNNEQFF
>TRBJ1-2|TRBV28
CASSPGPQGPFYGYTF
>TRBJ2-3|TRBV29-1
CSVEDGGGATDTQYF
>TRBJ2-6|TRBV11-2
CASSFRGQIYSGANVLTF
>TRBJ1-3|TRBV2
CASSEGDYSGNTIYF
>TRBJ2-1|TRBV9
CASSVGPNEQFF
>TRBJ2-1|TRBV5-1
CASSFEYQGYNEQFF
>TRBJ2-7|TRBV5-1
CASSSKGQDSEQYF
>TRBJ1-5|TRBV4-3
CASSPDRGGQPQHF
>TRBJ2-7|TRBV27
CASSLSSGKTNEQYF
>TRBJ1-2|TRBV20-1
CSDDLQGTAQGYTF
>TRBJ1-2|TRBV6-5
CASSYKQGPVYGYTF
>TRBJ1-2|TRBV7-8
CASSIGTDRWNGYTF
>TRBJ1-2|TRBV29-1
CSVVGTYGYTF
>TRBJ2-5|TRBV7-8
CASSYGQGARETQYF
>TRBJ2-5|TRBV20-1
CSAPYRGAETQYF
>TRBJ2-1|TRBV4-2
CASSPTGYEQFF
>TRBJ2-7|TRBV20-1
CSAREGASGPAYEQYF
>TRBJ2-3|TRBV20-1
CSASHSQTYSTDTQYF
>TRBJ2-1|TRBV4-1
CASSQGAGADNEQFF
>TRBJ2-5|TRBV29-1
CSVLSSGREGQETQYF
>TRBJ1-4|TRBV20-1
CSARDPIRGLNEKLFF
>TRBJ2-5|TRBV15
CATSLGRETQYF